This T cell receptor (beta chain) was obtained from a study of blood T cell repertoires in COVID-19. Turning to the study itself: Researchers got acute and convalescent COVID-19 samples from the United States, Italy and Spain. Sample material is recorded as cDNA or gDNA derived from T cells, B-cell-depleted T cells, or PBMCs.

In the original workflow: Quantification of nucleated cells was approximated via reference gene primer amplification. Method: immunoSEQ multiplex PCR; TCRdb's copy keeps in-frame clones and lacks some. Clone size and the V and J calls come from that table; the DNA yielded D and trimming. The sample includes roughly 100,000 clones, about four fifths seen only once; the top ten take 19%. This CDR3 spans 15 amino acids. Looked up from germline, CDR1 is SGDLS and CDR2 is YYNGEE. The V and J ends lost 0 bases and 7 bases respectively, with 14 bases between them. The sequenced material came from peripheral blood. The chain carries TRBV9 and TRBJ1-5; D is ambiguous. This sequence originates from a human donor in a cohort sampled during active COVID-19. The CDR3 DNA reads as TGTGCCAGCAGCGTAGATGGGAGCGTCAGACAGCCCCAGCATTTT. It is translated as CASSVDGSVRQPQHF.